The source of this T cell receptor beta chain is a study of blood T cells in healthy people across ages. For the second PCR, which ran for about 7 to 11 cycles, a sample-barcoded 5' primer and a J-beta primer mix were used. Sequencing recovered at least 2.5 million CDR3-containing paired-end reads from each sample. TCRdb passed the 5' RACE reads through MiXCR, listing each CDR3 protein once. The repertoire holds more than 450,000 distinct CDR3 sequences, about 28% seen once, with approximately 3.3% in the top ten. At least 5.5 micrograms of total RNA were extracted per sample. About this clonotype: Its antigen is still unknown. At one end, the junction sequence differs from germline, possibly due to a read error.

Germline loops: CDR1 SGHTA, CDR2 FQGNSA. The CDR3 runs 14 residues. Whole-study results and caveats: The unsorted PBMCs prevented any conclusive comparison of naive versus antigen-experienced cells.

The data were also submitted as part of a second study, on T cells of mothers and their children.

The sequenced sample consisted of blood. The receptor was derived from a boy aged 2 to 9 in good health. V and J are TRBV7-2 and TRBJ1-4, with no clear D. CDR3 sequence reads: CANSPKGPNEKLFF. The CDR3 nucleotides read TGTGCCAACAGCCCGAAGGGCCCTAATGAAAAACTGTTTTTT. The full variable domain, with the rest looked up from reference TRBV7-2 and TRBJ1-4, is GAGVSQSPSNKVTEKGKDVELRCDPISGHTALYWYRQSLGQGLEFLIYFQGNSAPDKSGLPSDRFSAERTGGSVSTLTIQRTQQEDSAVYLCANSPKGPNEKLFFGSGTQLSVL.